Below, 6 T cell receptor beta chains from the same sample are listed, as sequenced in a study of T cell responses to AZD1222 COVID-19 vaccine. The method was immunoSEQ multiplex PCR; TCRdb's version includes in-frame clones alone and lacks a portion of them. The sample has roughly 150,000 clones, about 91% seen once. The sample here was peripheral blood, taken on day 0 of AZD1222 vaccination. Every receptor here comes from an adult in good health.

This sequence joins TRBV4-3 and TRBJ1-1; D not resolved. The CDR3 loop spans 17 amino acids. CDR1 is LGHNA, CDR2 YSLEER, per germline. Between the trimmed V and J ends, which lost 0 bases and 4 bases, there was a span of 18 bases. The CDR3 nucleotides are TGCGCCAGCAGCCAAGATTGGGGAAGAACCCGGGCCACTGAAGCTTTCTTT. Residues: CASSQDWGRTRATEAFF.

This rearrangement joins TRBV20-1 to TRBJ1-1; D not resolved. The CDR3 runs to 9 residues. CDR1 and CDR2 from the germline V gene are DFQATT and SNEGSKA (reference sequence). V dropped 6 bases and J dropped 6 bases, with 5 bases sitting between them. The CDR3 DNA reads as TGCAGTGCCCCTCCTGAAGCTTTCTTT. Translating gives CSAPPEAFF.

This clone came up once. The V call is TRBV28, the J call TRBJ2-7, with D possibly matching TRBD2 (6 bases). Deletions cut 9 bases from V and 2 bases from J, with 8 bases between. The CDR3 loop spans 11 amino acids. Germline CDR1 MDHEN, CDR2 SYDVKM. The CDR3 nucleotides are TGTGCCAGTCGGGAGACCTACGAGCAGTACTTC. Translating gives CASRETYEQYF.

The chain uses TRBV20-1 and TRBJ1-5; D is unclear. Germline V gene sequence: CDR1 DFQATT, CDR2 SNEGSKA (reference sequence). V lost 4 bases and J 1 base, leaving 8 bases between the germline ends. The CDR3 spans 13 residues. This chain's CDR3 is CSATDGSNQPQHF. DNA of the CDR3: TGCAGTGCTACTGACGGCAGCAATCAGCCCCAGCATTTT.

J is TRBJ1-1 and V is TRBV11-2; unclear D gene. The ends were cut back, 0 bases at V and 3 bases at J, with 5 bases in the middle. Germline CDR1 and CDR2: SGHAT and FQNNGV. The CDR3 totals 13 residues. CDR3 protein: CASSLDRYTEAFF. CDR3 DNA sequence: TGTGCCAGCAGCTTAGACCGCTACACTGAAGCTTTCTTT.

This sequence joins TRBV19 and TRBJ2-5, with a weak D call TRBD2 (5 bases). The CDR3 consists of 12 residues. Germline CDR1 LNHDA, CDR2 SQIVND (reference sequence). The V end was cut by 6 bases, the J end by 5 bases, with 10 bases between. CDR3 residues: CASSGDEETQYF. The CDR3 nucleotides are TGTGCCAGTAGCGGGGATGAGGAGACCCAGTACTTC.